This TCR beta chain was recovered during a study of shared clonotypes between healthy human individuals. With 1 base clipped from V and 7 bases from J, the junction kept 11 bases outside the gene matches. Germline CDR1 SGHDT, CDR2 YYEEEE. The CDR3 length is 17 residues. Study-level findings and limits: The small donor group covered limited genetic and exposure diversity.

On this clone: Antigen: not known.

Method: immunoSEQ multiplex PCR; TCRdb's copy keeps in-frame clones and lacks some. The data contain a few hundred thousand clones, 70% to 80% of them singletons. The rearrangement uses TRBV5-6 and TRBJ1-4; 9 bases fit TRBD1. This clonotype was sampled from a woman aged 35 to 49 in good health. Some clones in this sample may be carry-over from other donors' samples. Sequenced: PBMCs. The CDR3 sequence: CASSLYPGGQGGEKLFF. The CDR3 DNA sequence: TGTGCCAGCAGCTTGTACCCTGGGGGACAGGGAGGTGAAAAACTGTTTTTT.